This T cell receptor (beta chain) derives from a study of regulatory T cells in long-lasting Graves disease. Overall study findings and caveats: Persistent disease preferred TRBV28, TRBJ1-2 and TRBJ2-5; new disease, TRBV20-1 and TRBJ2-1.

Investigators prepared the TCR beta libraries by applying iRepertoire HTBI primers and Arm-PCR of CDR3 regions. Each CDR3 protein gets one entry after TCRdb re-called the multiplex PCR reads with MiXCR. The profile shows approximately 470,000 distinct CDR3 sequences, less than 25% of them singletons. Time point denoted: persistent/refractory GD, antithyroid drugs over 5 years with positive TRAb. RNA isolated from PBMCs was used to make the TCR library. Into tubes containing EDTA, nine milliliters of peripheral blood were drawn. CDR1 is GTSNPN, CDR2 SVGIG, per germline (reference sequence). The CDR3 has 14 amino acids. V gave up 6 bases and J gave up 3 bases, with 17 bases separating them. With regard to this clonotype: Its matching antigen is unknown.

Specimen: peripheral blood mononuclear cells (PBMCs), collected when the disease was refractory, from a patient treated with antithyroid drugs. This TCR was recovered from a female donor with Graves disease. This chain connects TRBV30 to TRBJ1-1; D not certain. For the CDR3, the DNA is TGTGCCTGCTCAAGGTCGAACGTCTACACTGAAGCTTTCTTT. This codes for CACSRSNVYTEAFF.